This is a list of T cell receptor beta chains from one sample in a study of blood T cells in healthy people across ages. In TCRdb, the 5' RACE reads were re-called with MiXCR into one record per CDR3 protein. This table holds approximately 780,000 distinct CDR3 sequences, roughly 25% found once. This sample also belongs to another study, concerning T cells of mothers and their children.

The sequenced material came from blood. The source is a boy under 18 in good health. Each CDR3 is given without its conserved first and last residue.

V gene | CDR3 protein
TRBV15 | ATSRLAGVGETQF
TRBV12-3/TRBV12-4 | ASKEGAEAF
TRBV3-1 | ASSQAGDITY
TRBV30 | AWSVQVDTGYT
TRBV10-2 | ASSERRTGGQPQH
TRBV20-1 | SARPWDRREETQY
TRBV20-1 | SALQGTNEKLF
TRBV9 | ASSARTSPSTDTQY
TRBV7-7 | ASSVLGGMGNEQS
TRBV30 | AWRAGELF
TRBV2 | ASRGIPYEQY
TRBV5-1 | ASSARLAGSYNEQF
TRBV30 | AWTTWGTGVDEQY
TRBV14 | ASSQEGYSYNEQF
TRBV5-1 | ASTSGLAYEQY
TRBV27 | ASSPTGLAAGEQY
TRBV5-1 | ASSLEGAPNSYEQY
TRBV28 | ASSISSQNYGYT
TRBV4-1 | ASSEGTDAF
TRBV7-2 | ASSGTATSRGETQY
TRBV15 | ATSRGSSGTGDPYEQY
TRBV7-6 | ASSSLSLQSSYEQY
TRBV5-1 | ASSSRDKTDTQY